This T cell receptor beta chain is drawn from a study of spatial heterogeneity in lung cancer. Overall study context: Compared with alpha-chain sequences, beta-chain sequences were consistently detected in greater numbers.

Described time point: sample taken at primary tumor resection. In each case, whole RNA from tumor, nontumor lung or frozen PBMC was sequenced unsorted. In the library, each TCR cDNA molecule bore its own unique molecular identifier. TCRdb called the 5' RACE reads again in MiXCR, with one record for every CDR3 protein. The table lists some 25,000 distinct CDR3 sequences, 4.5% to 5.5% of them singletons. In its sample, this clonotype was seen many times. The CDR3 is 14 amino acids. V was pared by 3 bases and J by 4 bases, with 5 bases of the junction left unmatched. Germline CDR1 reads KGHSH; CDR2 reads LQKENI.

The starting material was PBMCs, obtained at surgery. The clonotype was recovered from a male donor with early-stage non-small cell lung cancer. The chain combines TRBV18 with TRBJ2-7; 8 nucleotides match TRBD1. CDR3 sequence: CASSPNQGAYEQYF. CDR3 DNA sequence: TGTGCCAGCTCACCCAACCAGGGGGCGTACGAGCAGTACTTC.